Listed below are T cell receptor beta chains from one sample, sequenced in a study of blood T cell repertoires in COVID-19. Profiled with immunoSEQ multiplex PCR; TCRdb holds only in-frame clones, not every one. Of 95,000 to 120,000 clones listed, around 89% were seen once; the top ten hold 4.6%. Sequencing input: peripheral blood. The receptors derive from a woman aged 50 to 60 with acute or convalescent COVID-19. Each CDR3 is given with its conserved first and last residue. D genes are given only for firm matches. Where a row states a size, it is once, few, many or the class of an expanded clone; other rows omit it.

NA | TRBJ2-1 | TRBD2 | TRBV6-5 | TGTGCCAGCGGACTAGCGGGGCCCTACAATGAGCAGTTCTTC | CASGLAGPYNEQFF
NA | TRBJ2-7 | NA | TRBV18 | TGTGCCAGCTCACCACCCGGGGAGAAGAAGGAGCAGTACTTC | CASSPPGEKKEQYF
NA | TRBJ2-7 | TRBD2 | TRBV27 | TGTGCCAGCAGTCTCGCGGGAGCCAAATCCTACGAGCAGTACTTC | CASSLAGAKSYEQYF
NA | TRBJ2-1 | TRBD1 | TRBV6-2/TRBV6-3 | TGTGCCAGCAGTTACGAGGGGGCTGCGAATGAGCAGTTCTTC | CASSYEGAANEQFF
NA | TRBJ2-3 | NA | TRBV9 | TGTGCCAGCAGCGTAGCTGGCCGTACGCAGTATTTT | CASSVAGRTQYF
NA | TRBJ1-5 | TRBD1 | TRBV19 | TGTGCCAGTAGCCCGCGCCTCGACAGGGATGATCAGCCCCAGCATTTT | CASSPRLDRDDQPQHF
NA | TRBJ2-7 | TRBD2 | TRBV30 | TGTGCCTGGAGTGTACGAACTAGCGGGGGGGCGACGCAGTACTTC | CAWSVRTSGGATQYF
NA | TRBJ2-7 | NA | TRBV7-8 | TGTGCCAGCAGCCCGGACGCGCCGGGACAGTACTTC | CASSPDAPGQYF
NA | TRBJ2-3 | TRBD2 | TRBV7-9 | TGTGCCAGCAGCTCTAGCGGGCCGCACACAAACACAGATACGCAGTATTTT | CASSSSGPHTNTDTQYF
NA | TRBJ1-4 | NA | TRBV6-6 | TGTGCCAGTTTCGGGAGGGGGACTAATGAAAAACTGTTTTTT | CASFGRGTNEKLFF
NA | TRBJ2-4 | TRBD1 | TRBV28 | TGTGCCAGCAGTTCCCAGGGGGCTGCCAAAAACATTCAGTACTTC | CASSSQGAAKNIQYF
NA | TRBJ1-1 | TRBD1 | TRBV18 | TGTGCCAGCTCTCAACTTCAGGGGGGAACTGAAGCTTTCTTT | CASSQLQGGTEAFF
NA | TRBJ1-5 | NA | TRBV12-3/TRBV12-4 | TGTGCCAGCAGTCGACAGGAAAATCAGCCCCAGCATTTT | CASSRQENQPQHF
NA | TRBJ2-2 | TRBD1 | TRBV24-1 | TGTGCCACCAGGGGACAGGGTGATTCCGGGGAGCTGTTTTTT | CATRGQGDSGELFF
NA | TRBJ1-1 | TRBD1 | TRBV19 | TGTGCCAGCACTCCCGACAGGGACACTGAAGCTTTCTTT | CASTPDRDTEAFF
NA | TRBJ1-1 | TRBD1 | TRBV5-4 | TGTGCCAGCAGCCGTACCGGACAGGGGAAGACTGAAGCTTTCTTT | CASSRTGQGKTEAFF
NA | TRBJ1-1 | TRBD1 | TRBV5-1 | TGCGCCAGCAGCTCCGGGACAGGGACGGGCACTGAAGCTTTCTTT | CASSSGTGTGTEAFF
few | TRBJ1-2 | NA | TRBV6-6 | TGTGCCAGCAGTTACGGGCGAGGGGGTAACTATGGCTACACCTTC | CASSYGRGGNYGYTF
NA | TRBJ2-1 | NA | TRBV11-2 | TGTGCCAGCAGCCCGCGAAGCGGAGGATACAATGAGCAGTTCTTC | CASSPRSGGYNEQFF
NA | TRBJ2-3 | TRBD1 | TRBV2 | TGTGCCAGCAGACCCACAGGGGCAGATACGCAGTATTTT | CASRPTGADTQYF
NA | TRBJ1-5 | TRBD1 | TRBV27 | TGTGCCAGCAGTCCCGGACAGGGGGCAAATCAGCCCCAGCATTTT | CASSPGQGANQPQHF
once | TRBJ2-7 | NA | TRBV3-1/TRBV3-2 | TGTGCCAGCAGCCCAGGGTCGACCTACGAGCAGTACTTC | CASSPGSTYEQYF
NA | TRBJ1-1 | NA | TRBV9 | TGTGCCAGCAGCGCACAGGGAAAGAACACTGAAGCTTTCTTT | CASSAQGKNTEAFF
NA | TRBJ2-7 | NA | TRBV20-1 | TGCAGTGCTAGTAAACGACTTGCCTACGAGCAGTACTTC | CSASKRLAYEQYF
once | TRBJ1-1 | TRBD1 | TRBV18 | TGTGCCAGCTCACCACAGGGGGCGAACACTGAAGCTTTCTTT | CASSPQGANTEAFF
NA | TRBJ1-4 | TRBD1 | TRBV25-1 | TGTGCCAGCAGTGAAACTCACAGGGGGGCTGAAAAACTGTTTTTT | CASSETHRGAEKLFF
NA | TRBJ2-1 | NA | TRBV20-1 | TGCAGTGCTCCGTACAATGAGCAGTTCTTC | CSAPYNEQFF
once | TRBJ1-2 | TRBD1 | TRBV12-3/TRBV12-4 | TGTGCCAGCAATGACAGGGGGCGGTTTGGCTACACCTTC | CASNDRGRFGYTF